The clone carrying this T cell receptor (beta chain) was seen only once. The entry originates in a study of cytomegalovirus exposure and HLA in healthy donors. V gave up 5 bases and J gave up 5 bases, with 15 bases separating them. The germline V gene encodes CDR1 LNHDA and CDR2 SQIVND (reference sequence). The CDR3 runs 14 residues. The PCR ran on 60 Vbeta and 13 Jbeta primers. Data came from immunoSEQ multiplex PCR; TCRdb stores just in-frame clones and leaves some out. The table records 130,000 or so clones, just under 75% of them present only once. The sample consisted of PBMCs. The sequence came from a man aged 40-49 years in good health and CMV-seropositive. V and J are TRBV19 and TRBJ2-5; weak D call: TRBD1 (6 bases). Written as DNA, the CDR3 is TGTGCCAGTAGTGATCTGTGGGGGCGGGAGACCCAGTACTTC. Residues: CASSDLWGRETQYF. Variable domain in full (rest from reference TRBV19 and TRBJ2-5): DGGITQSPKYLFRKEGQNVTLSCEQNLNHDAMYWYRQDPGQGLRLIYYSQIVNDFQKGDIAEGYSVSREKKESFPLTVTSAQKNPTAFYLCASSDLWGRETQYFGPGTRLLVL.